This TCR beta chain was retrieved from a study of T cell responses to AZD1222 COVID-19 vaccine. Background on the study: Combined were second doses at about 4 or about 12 weeks. Overall study findings and caveats: There were mostly white British donors and more females than males, and clonal diversity was possibly underestimated. Repertoire collection took place solely once the T cell response had peaked.

The table came from immunoSEQ multiplex PCR; TCRdb's copy has only in-frame clones and leaves some out. Of about 81,000 clones detected, about 92% appear once; the ten largest clones hold roughly 4.9%. A note on this clone: The antigen remains unidentified.

Trimming pared 8 bases from V and 4 bases from J, leaving 12 bases between. This CDR3 spans 13 amino acids. Germline V gene sequence: CDR1 LNHDA, CDR2 SQIVND (reference sequence). The source of this sequence is an adult in good health. The J gene is TRBJ1-5, the V gene TRBV19, with a tentative D call TRBD1 (6 bases). Here the sequenced sample was peripheral blood, taken on day 0 of AZD1222 vaccination. The CDR3: CASSDSINQPQHF. The CDR3 DNA reads as TGTGCCAGTTCGGACAGCATTAATCAGCCCCAGCATTTT. Using reference TRBV19 and TRBJ1-5 for the parts outside the CDR3, the full variable domain is DGGITQSPKYLFRKEGQNVTLSCEQNLNHDAMYWYRQDPGQGLRLIYYSQIVNDFQKGDIAEGYSVSREKKESFPLTVTSAQKNPTAFYLCASSDSINQPQHFGDGTRLSIL.